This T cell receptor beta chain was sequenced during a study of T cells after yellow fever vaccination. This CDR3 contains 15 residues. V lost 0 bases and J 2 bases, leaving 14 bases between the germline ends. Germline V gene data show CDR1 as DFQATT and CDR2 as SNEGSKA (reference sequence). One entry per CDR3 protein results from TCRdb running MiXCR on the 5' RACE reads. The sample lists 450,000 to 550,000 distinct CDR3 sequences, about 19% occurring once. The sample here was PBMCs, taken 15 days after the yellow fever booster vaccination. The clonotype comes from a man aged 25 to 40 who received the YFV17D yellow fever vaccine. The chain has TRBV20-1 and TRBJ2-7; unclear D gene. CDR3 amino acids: CSAREGSDTTYEQYF. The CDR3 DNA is TGCAGTGCTAGAGAAGGTTCAGACACAACCTACGAGCAGTACTTC.